The subject of this entry is one T cell receptor beta chain. Its antigen remains unidentified. At one of its ends the junction is not consistent with the germline gene, which may arise from a read error. The sample originates from a study of cytomegalovirus exposure and HLA in healthy donors. The CDR3 length is 14 residues. Germline V lookup: CDR1 SEHNR, CDR2 FQNEAQ (reference sequence). Researchers ran the PCR with 60 Vbeta and 13 Jbeta primers. Assay: immunoSEQ multiplex PCR; the TCRdb copy retains only in-frame clones and omits some. The table shows around 85,000 clones, with 80% occurring only once. General study findings and limits: Later, TCR association rates were found to vary by HLA locus, highest for DRB1 and lowest for HLA-C. CMV serostatus was the sole immune exposure information available.

The J gene is TRBJ1-1, the V gene TRBV7-9; D unresolved. Sequenced input: PBMCs. The TCR comes from a man in his forties or fifties in good health and CMV-seropositive. The CDR3 here is CSSSSRQEVSEAFF. The CDR3, as DNA: TGTTCCAGCAGCTCCCGCCAAGAGGTCTCTGAAGCTTTCTTT.